This TCR beta chain was identified during a study of blood T cell repertoires in COVID-19. Study-wide background: PBMCs, B-cell-depleted T cells, or T cells were the source of the cDNA or gDNA that made up the material.

The CDR3 has 21 residues. Germline V CDR1 and CDR2: MGHRA, YSYEKL. The ends lost 1 base at V and 2 bases at J; junction bases unmatched: 19. Source study methods: How many nucleated cells were present was estimated from reference gene primer amplification. Libraries were prepared by immunoSEQ multiplex PCR; TCRdb keeps only in-frame clonotypes and omits some of them. V and J calls and clone size follow that table, whereas D and trimming were derived from the DNA. The table has 200,000 to 300,000 clones, more than 75% seen once. Sample: peripheral blood. V usage is TRBV4-1 and J usage is TRBJ2-5, with 10 bases fitting TRBD1. This receptor was obtained from a woman aged 55-69 years with COVID-19, enrolled during active disease. For the CDR3, the DNA is TGCGCCAGCAGCCAAGCTCCGTGGACAGGGGGGACCCGGGGTCCTCAAGAGACCCAGTACTTC. Its protein product is CASSQAPWTGGTRGPQETQYF.